This is a list of T cell receptor beta chains from one sample in a study of T cells expressing NK-cell markers. TCRdb derives one entry per CDR3 protein from the 5' RACE reads, leaving out DNA. The clone table shows about half a million distinct CDR3 sequences, with the ten largest holding more than 1.4%. Input material: blood T cells: a sorted CD56 or NKG2C T cell subset, CD4+ or CD8+ T cells, or bulk PBMC T cells (not recorded which). These receptors came from a woman in her 50s in good health. Both conserved end residues are part of each CDR3. Fields, in order: V gene, J gene, CDR3 protein.

>TRBV5-1|TRBJ1-6
CASSLSQAGNNSPLHF
>TRBV4-1|TRBJ2-3
CASSHPGRGREDTQYF
>TRBV5-1|TRBJ2-7
CASSLSRDYSYEQYF
>TRBV29-1|TRBJ1-1
CSVVGGLVEAFF
>TRBV20-1|TRBJ2-3
CSALDQREGPDTQYF
>TRBV5-6|TRBJ2-1
CASSPGQGPLGRFF
>TRBV7-3|TRBJ2-1
CASSFTGTPGNEQFF
>TRBV27|TRBJ1-6
CASSERQGSPLHF
>TRBV5-1|TRBJ1-1
CASSPTKTDLMNTEAFF
>TRBV3-1|TRBJ2-3
CASSQARAGPSSSTDTQYF
>TRBV7-4|TRBJ1-1
CASSTNGSGSHTEAFF
>TRBV29-1|TRBJ2-7
CSVGSGLRAEQYF
>TRBV6-1|TRBJ1-2
CASEEVNRSYGYTF
>TRBV12-3/TRBV12-4|TRBJ2-1
CASSASSGKFF
>TRBV5-1|TRBJ2-1
CASGREGRVEQFF
>TRBV11-2|TRBJ1-6
CASSSPYSPLHF
>TRBV20-1|TRBJ2-1
CSASTGLEGAEQFF
>TRBV7-2|TRBJ2-1
CASSLVVGRAGNEQFF
>TRBV20-1|TRBJ2-1
CSATPGLAGVMQFF
>TRBV3-1|TRBJ2-2
CASSAEARTNTGELFF
>TRBV7-9|TRBJ1-1
CASSPVGGSEAFF
>TRBV20-1|TRBJ2-1
CSAVAGGTYNEQFF
>TRBV18|TRBJ1-1
CASSPVYSRLEAFF
>TRBV12-3/TRBV12-4|TRBJ1-3
CASSFSSGTGLGNTIYF
>TRBV12-3/TRBV12-4|TRBJ2-3
CASSLISKPTDTQYF
>TRBV3-1|TRBJ2-5
CASSPRGLAGVETQYF
>TRBV12-3/TRBV12-4|TRBJ2-1
CASSDRFEQFF
>TRBV6-5|TRBJ1-6
CASSSLVNRPNSPLHF
>TRBV20-1|TRBJ2-1
CSARGDGLGEQFF
>TRBV10-1|TRBJ2-2
CASSESRTGGSGELFF
>TRBV27|TRBJ2-3
CASSLFAGRFPPDTQYF
>TRBV12-3/TRBV12-4|TRBJ1-1
CASTHHRGRMNTEAFF
>TRBV7-9|TRBJ2-7
CASSSTGTRNPYEQYF
>TRBV5-1|TRBJ2-1
CASTFGTNLRQFF
>TRBV5-5|TRBJ2-1
CASSLVGPGVRNNEQFF
>TRBV7-9|TRBJ2-1
CASSLPGRAGNNEQFF
>TRBV3-1|TRBJ2-2
CASSWGILDTGELFF
>TRBV7-6|TRBJ2-1
CASRGGTQNEQFF
>TRBV24-1|TRBJ2-1
CATSEGVGLAGGIYNEQFF
>TRBV6-5|TRBJ2-3
CASGSGPGATQYF
>TRBV6-5|TRBJ2-7
CASSSAEAVEQYF
>TRBV7-8|TRBJ1-1
CASSLAPEGRAFF
>TRBV11-3|TRBJ2-2
CASSLGQGHITGELFF
>TRBV12-5|TRBJ1-1
CASGSAGTEAFF
>TRBV4-1|TRBJ1-1
CASSPWPRQAMNTEAFF
>TRBV11-3|TRBJ2-5
CASSLAERGEETQYF
>TRBV24-1|TRBJ2-1
CATSDSGPSYNEQFF